Below, 21 T cell receptor beta chains from the same sample are listed, as sequenced in a study of shared clonotypes between healthy human individuals. Assay: immunoSEQ multiplex PCR; the TCRdb copy retains only in-frame clones and omits some. Of 1,400,000 or so clones listed, about 98.5% are singletons. The sample was naive CD4+ T cells sorted from blood. Subset of the sample: CD45RA+ positively selected. The receptors here all came from a man under 40 in good health.

The chain recombines TRBV6-5 with TRBJ2-1, with 8 bases fitting TRBD1. V gave up 5 bases and J gave up 4 bases; unmatched junction bases: 7. The CDR3 extends over 15 amino acids. Per the germline V gene, CDR1 is MNHEY and CDR2 is SVGAGI. CDR3: CASSNRGNSYNEQFF. CDR3 bases: TGTGCCAGCAGTAACAGGGGGAATAGTTACAATGAGCAGTTCTTC.

The chain combines TRBV5-1 with TRBJ2-7; 8 bases align to TRBD2. V lost 4 bases and J lost 7; bases outside the gene matches: 10. The CDR3 runs to 14 residues. The germline CDR1 and CDR2 sequences are SGHRS and YFSETQ. This chain's CDR3 is CASSGGPRGGEQYF. The CDR3 coding sequence is TGCGCCAGCAGCGGCGGGCCCCGGGGGGGAGAGCAGTACTTC.

The chain combines TRBV7-6 with TRBJ2-3; TRBD2 aligns across 7 bases. The CDR3 extends over 19 amino acids. The germline V gene has CDR1 SGHVS and CDR2 FNYEAQ. V was pared by 1 base and J by 2 bases, with 15 bases of the junction left unmatched. The CDR3 DNA sequence: TGTGCCAGCAGCTTAGACCTGTCTCTAGCGGAGACATACACAGATACGCAGTATTTT. This gives the protein CASSLDLSLAETYTDTQYF.

This clone was seen once. J is TRBJ2-7 and V is TRBV4-2; 9 bases are a match to TRBD2. CDR1 and CDR2 (germline): LGHNA, YNFKEQ. J lost 5 bases, V lost 1 base, and 3 bases had no gene match. This CDR3 region has 14 residues. The CDR3 here is CASSQGTSVDEQYF. The CDR3 nucleotides are TGTGCCAGCAGCCAAGGGACTAGCGTAGACGAGCAGTACTTC.

The genes are TRBV7-2 and TRBJ2-2; D is uncertain. V was trimmed by 5 bases and J by 1 base, leaving 11 bases between them. The CDR3 has 15 amino acids. CDR1 is SGHTA, CDR2 FQGNSA, per germline. Here the CDR3 reads CASSPRQQNTGELFF. The CDR3, as DNA: TGTGCCAGCAGCCCCCGACAACAGAACACCGGGGAGCTGTTTTTT.

The gene calls are TRBV11-2 and TRBJ2-7, with 10 bases identical to TRBD2. CDR1 and CDR2 from the germline V gene are SGHAT and FQNNGV. V dropped 5 bases and J dropped 0; count of bases not matched to a gene: 4. The CDR3 is made up of 15 amino acids. CDR3 sequence reads: CASSQGTSASYEQYF. CDR3 DNA sequence: TGTGCCAGCAGCCAAGGGACTAGCGCCTCCTACGAGCAGTACTTC. The full variable domain, with the rest looked up from reference TRBV11-2 and TRBJ2-7, is EAGVAQSPRYKIIEKRQSVAFWCNPISGHATLYWYQQILGQGPKLLIQFQNNGVVDDSQLPKDRFSAERLKGVDSTLKIQPAKLEDSAVYLCASSQGTSASYEQYFGPGTRLTVT.

The chain uses TRBV11-2 and TRBJ2-7; 9 bases align to TRBD2. Germline CDR1 SGHAT, CDR2 FQNNGV. Trimming cost V 1 base and J 5 bases; bases outside gene matches: 9. This CDR3 is built from 16 residues. In nucleotides, the CDR3 is TGTGCCAGCAGCTTAGTCGGTAGCGGGAGCATAAACGAGCAGTACTTC. Translation gives CASSLVGSGSINEQYF.

The rearrangement uses TRBV28 and TRBJ2-1; 10 nucleotides agree with TRBD1. This CDR3 contains 16 residues. V shed 6 bases, J shed 4 bases, and the junction held 9 bases outside the gene matches. In germline, CDR1 is MDHEN, CDR2 SYDVKM. The CDR3: CASSWMPGQGYNEQFF. Here the CDR3 DNA reads TGTGCCAGCAGCTGGATGCCGGGACAGGGGTACAATGAGCAGTTCTTC.

V gene TRBV13 combines with J gene TRBJ2-5, with D perhaps TRBD2 (5 bases). V was clipped by 2 bases and J by 5 bases, with 9 bases between them. The germline V gene encodes CDR1 PRHDT and CDR2 FYEKMQ (reference sequence). The CDR3 runs 13 residues. This CDR3 is CASSLLALETQYF. Here the CDR3 DNA reads TGTGCCAGCAGCTTACTAGCCTTGGAGACCCAGTACTTC.

This clone came up once. The chain uses TRBV28 and TRBJ2-2, with 9 bases matching TRBD2. This CDR3 contains 18 residues. Germline CDR1 and CDR2: MDHEN and SYDVKM. The ends lost 3 bases at V and 7 bases at J; junction bases unmatched: 15. CDR3 DNA sequence: TGTGCCAGCAGTTTCCCTAGCGGGGTCCCACCCGGGATCGGGGAGCTGTTTTTT. This encodes CASSFPSGVPPGIGELFF.

CDR3 sequence: CASKRQSGSYNEQFF. In nucleotides, the CDR3 is TGTGCCAGTAAAAGACAGTCCGGCTCCTACAATGAGCAGTTCTTC. The chain carries TRBV19 and TRBJ2-1, with D possibly TRBD1 on 5 matching bases. The V and J ends lost 7 bases and 0 bases respectively, with 13 bases between them. The CDR3 is made up of 15 amino acids. Germline V gene sequence: CDR1 LNHDA, CDR2 SQIVND (reference sequence).

J is TRBJ2-7 and V is TRBV28, with D hard to call. The CDR3 is made up of 13 amino acids. Per germline, CDR1 MDHEN and CDR2 SYDVKM. V lost 2 bases and J 2 bases, leaving 7 bases between the germline ends. CDR3 region: CASSLVKPYEQYF. The CDR3 DNA sequence: TGTGCCAGCAGTTTAGTCAAACCCTACGAGCAGTACTTC. Full variable domain (rest looked up from reference TRBV28 and TRBJ2-7): DVKVTQSSRYLVKRTGEKVFLECVQDMDHENMFWYRQDPGLGLRLIYFSYDVKMKEKGDIPEGYSVSREKKERFSLILESASTNQTSMYLCASSLVKPYEQYFGPGTRLTVT.

J is TRBJ2-3 and V is TRBV5-1; 10 positions agree with TRBD2. Germline V gene lookup returns CDR1 SGHRS and CDR2 YFSETQ. The J segment lost 5 bases and the V segment lost 4 bases, leaving 7 bases of the junction unmatched. The CDR3 sequence is 15 residues long. The CDR3 loop reads CASSLPSGSIDTQYF. The CDR3 bases are TGCGCCAGCAGCCTACCTAGCGGGAGTATAGATACGCAGTATTTT.

This chain connects TRBV15 to TRBJ1-4; D is perhaps TRBD1 (5 bases). V shed 6 bases and J shed 10 bases, with 15 bases lying between them. The length of the CDR3 is 13 residues. Germline CDR1 is LNHNV and CDR2 is YYDKDF (reference sequence). DNA for the CDR3: TGTGCCACCAGTCTCCAGGGTGTCTCAAAACTGTTTTTT. Encoded protein: CATSLQGVSKLFF. Complete variable domain (other parts from reference TRBV15 and TRBJ1-4): DAMVIQNPRYQVTQFGKPVTLSCSQTLNHNVMYWYQQKSSQAPKLLFHYYDKDFNNEADTPDNFQSRRPNTSFCFLDIRSPGLGDTAMYLCATSLQGVSKLFFGSGTQLSVL.

The genes are TRBV9 and TRBJ2-4; 7 bases are a match to TRBD1. The CDR3 covers 15 residues. Looked up from germline, CDR1 is SGDLS and CDR2 is YYNGEE. Trimming cost V 0 bases and J 7 bases; bases outside gene matches: 7. CDR3 region: CASSVASQGVNIQYF. CDR3 nucleotide sequence: TGTGCCAGCAGCGTAGCGTCGCAGGGGGTTAACATTCAGTACTTC.

This clone has just one count. The chain joins TRBV6-5 to TRBJ2-2, with D perhaps TRBD1 or TRBD2 (5 bases each). Germline loops: CDR1 MNHEY, CDR2 SVGAGI. The CDR3 is 14 residues long. The V end lost 6 bases, the J end lost 7 bases, and 15 bases lay between the germline ends. CDR3 coding DNA: TGTGCCAGCAGCCAGAGTTTTGGGGGCGGGGAGCTGTTTTTT. Translated: CASSQSFGGGELFF.

The chain joins TRBV10-2 to TRBJ2-1; 9 bases agree with TRBD2. Germline-derived CDR1 and CDR2 are WSHSY and SAAADI. CDR3 size: 16 residues. With V trimmed by 5 bases and J by 3 bases, 8 bases remained unmatched. The CDR3 here is CASSPVAGVGYNEQFF. DNA of the CDR3: TGCGCCAGCAGTCCTGTAGCGGGAGTAGGCTACAATGAGCAGTTCTTC.

This chain uses TRBV6-1 with TRBJ2-3; D gene ambiguous. V lost 0 bases to trimming and J lost 3 bases, with 10 bases between them. Germline V gene sequence: CDR1 MNHNS, CDR2 SASEGT. The CDR3 sequence is 15 residues long. The CDR3 region is CASSEARIATDTQYF. The CDR3 nucleotides are TGTGCCAGCAGTGAAGCGCGAATAGCAACAGATACGCAGTATTTT.

This sequence joins TRBV7-3 and TRBJ2-2; 10 bases map to TRBD2. Germline CDR1 SGHTA, CDR2 FQGTGA. The CDR3 is 17 amino acids. The ends lost 5 bases at V and 7 bases at J; junction bases unmatched: 13. The CDR3, as DNA: TGTGCCAGCAGCCCCGGGAGCGGGAGGGCCAAGGGCGGGGAGCTGTTTTTT. As protein: CASSPGSGRAKGGELFF.

This clone was observed once. The chain employs TRBV9 and TRBJ2-1, with TRBD2 identical over 14 bases. With V trimmed by 2 bases and J by 8 bases, 15 bases remained unmatched. Germline CDR1 SGDLS, CDR2 YYNGEE. The CDR3 consists of 19 residues. DNA for the CDR3: TGTGCCAGCAGCGTTCGAACCGGGACTAGCGGGAGCACCGGGGATGAGCAGTTCTTC. Its translation: CASSVRTGTSGSTGDEQFF.

V is TRBV19 and J is TRBJ2-7; D not resolved. The CDR3 loop spans 15 amino acids. V was shortened by 4 bases and J by 0 bases, with 13 bases between the two germline ends. Germline assignment: CDR1 LNHDA and CDR2 SQIVND (reference sequence). The CDR3 here is CASSNLDSSSYEQYF. The CDR3 nucleotides are TGTGCCAGTAGTAACCTAGACTCGTCCTCCTACGAGCAGTACTTC.